This T cell receptor (beta chain) was identified in a study of monozygotic twins with cystic fibrosis. Study results and caveats: V usage most resembled the co-twin in 13 of 16 pairs. Age, concordance and disease severity did not associate with shared CDR3 numbers.

Using immunoSEQ multiplex PCR, the repertoire was profiled, and TCRdb retains in-frame clones only, with some absent. This sample has about 36,000 clones, with 85% to 95% found just once. Concerning this clone itself: What it recognizes is unknown.

Germline V gene data show CDR1 as LGHNA and CDR2 as YNFKEQ. Trimming shortened V by 1 base and J by 2 bases, and 6 bases separated the two germline ends. The length of the CDR3 is 14 residues. This clonotype was obtained from a boy aged 2 to 10 with cystic fibrosis. The rearrangement links TRBV4-2 to TRBJ2-1; D unresolved. The sample consisted of blood. The CDR3 region is CASSQGVTYNEQFF. The CDR3 DNA follows: TGTGCCAGCAGCCAAGGTGTTACCTACAATGAGCAGTTCTTC.